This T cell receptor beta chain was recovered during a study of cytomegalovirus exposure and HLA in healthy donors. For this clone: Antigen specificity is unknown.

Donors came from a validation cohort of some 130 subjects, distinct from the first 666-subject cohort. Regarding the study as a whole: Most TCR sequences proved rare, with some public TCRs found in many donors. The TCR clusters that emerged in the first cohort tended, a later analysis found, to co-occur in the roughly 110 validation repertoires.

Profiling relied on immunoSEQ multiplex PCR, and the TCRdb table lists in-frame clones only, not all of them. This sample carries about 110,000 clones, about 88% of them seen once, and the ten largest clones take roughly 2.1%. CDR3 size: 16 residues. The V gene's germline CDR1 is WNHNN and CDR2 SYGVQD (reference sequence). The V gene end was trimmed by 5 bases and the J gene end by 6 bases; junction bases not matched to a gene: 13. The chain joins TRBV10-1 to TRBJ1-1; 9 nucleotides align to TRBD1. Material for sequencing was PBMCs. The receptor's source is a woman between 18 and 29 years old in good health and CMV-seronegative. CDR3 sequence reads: CASSPGGQGRDSEAFF. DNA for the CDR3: TGCGCCAGCAGTCCCGGGGGACAGGGTCGAGACTCTGAAGCTTTCTTT.